The 5 T cell receptor beta chains below were found in one sample sequenced in a study of T cell repertoires in aging, cancer and after chemotherapy. TCR beta rearrangements were amplified from peripheral blood genomic DNA. TRB rearrangements spanning V, D and J were amplified using mixed TRB-A/B primers. TCRdb fed the multiplex PCR reads into MiXCR, producing one record per CDR3 protein. Of around 1,800 distinct CDR3 sequences in the sample, over 20% were seen once. The sequenced sample was blood. The receptors here all came from a human donor with a solid tumor.

This clonotype appeared a few times. The gene calls are TRBV5-6 and TRBJ2-7; weak D call: TRBD2 (6 bases). V lost 1 base to trimming and J lost 2 bases, with 16 bases between them. Germline V gene data show CDR1 as SGHDT and CDR2 as YYEEEE. The CDR3 consists of 16 residues. The CDR3 DNA follows: TGTGCCAGCAGCTTGAGTCTAGCGTTAGGAACCTACGAGCAGTACTTC. Amino acids: CASSLSLALGTYEQYF.

A remark on this clonotype: This could be a read error, since a much larger clone is one nucleotide away. The CDR3 does not end in the conserved phenylalanine or tryptophan, so this is likely a read error. V and J are TRBV6-5 and TRBJ1-4, with no clear D. Germline-derived CDR1 and CDR2 are MNHEY and SVGAGI. V was trimmed by 6 bases and J by 5 bases, leaving 4 bases between them. This CDR3 has 11 residues. CDR3 bases: TGTGCCAGCAGACAAAATGAAAAACTGTTTATT. Residues: CASRQNEKLFI.

This clonotype is judged large. V gene TRBV15 combines with J gene TRBJ1-6, with D maybe TRBD1 (5 bases). V shed 1 base and J shed 11 bases, with 12 bases lying between them. Germline lookup yields CDR1 LNHNV and CDR2 YYDKDF (reference sequence). CDR3 size: 14 residues. DNA for the CDR3: TGTGCCACCAGCAGAGTAGGGCAGGGCGCACCCCTCCACTTT. Translation gives CATSRVGQGAPLHF.

This clonotype has a handful of counts. V is TRBV6-1 and J is TRBJ2-5; D not resolved. Germline values: CDR1 MNHNS, CDR2 SASEGT. This CDR3 is built from 18 residues. The V gene lost 5 bases and the J gene lost 1 base, with 23 bases spanning the gap. CDR3: CASSFKVAWGMGQETQYF. The CDR3, as DNA: TGTGCCAGCAGTTTTAAGGTGGCTTGGGGAATGGGCCAAGAGACCCAGTACTTC.

This clonotype was recorded once. The chain is built from TRBV7-9 and TRBJ2-5; 8 bases align to TRBD2. The V gene's germline CDR1 is SEHNR and CDR2 FQNEAQ (reference sequence). V gave up 3 bases and J gave up 2 bases; unmatched junction bases: 2. The CDR3 covers 14 residues. CDR3 residues: CASSFQRGQETQYF. CDR3 sequence (DNA): TGTGCCAGCAGCTTTCAGCGGGGGCAAGAGACCCAGTACTTC.